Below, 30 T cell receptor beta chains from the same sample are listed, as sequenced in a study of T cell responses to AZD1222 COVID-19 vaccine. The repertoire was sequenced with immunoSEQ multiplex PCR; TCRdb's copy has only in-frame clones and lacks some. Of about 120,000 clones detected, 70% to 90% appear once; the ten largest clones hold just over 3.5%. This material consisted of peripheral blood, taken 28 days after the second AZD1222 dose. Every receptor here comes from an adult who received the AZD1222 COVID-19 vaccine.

The CDR3 sequence: CASTVDRAHEQYF. The DNA for the CDR3 is TGTGCCAGCACCGTTGACAGGGCCCACGAGCAGTACTTC. The V and J genes are TRBV7-8 and TRBJ2-7, with 7 bases matching TRBD1. V shed 7 bases and J 5 bases; nucleotides not matched to a gene: 8. Looked up from germline, CDR1 is SGHVS and CDR2 is FQNEAQ. The CDR3 sequence is 13 residues long.

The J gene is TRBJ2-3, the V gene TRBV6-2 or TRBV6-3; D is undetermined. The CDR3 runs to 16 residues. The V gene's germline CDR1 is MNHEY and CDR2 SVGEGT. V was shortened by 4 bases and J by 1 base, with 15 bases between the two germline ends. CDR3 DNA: TGTGCCAGCAGTTGTCAGTTCGGATCCTGCACAGATACGCAGTATTTT. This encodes CASSCQFGSCTDTQYF.

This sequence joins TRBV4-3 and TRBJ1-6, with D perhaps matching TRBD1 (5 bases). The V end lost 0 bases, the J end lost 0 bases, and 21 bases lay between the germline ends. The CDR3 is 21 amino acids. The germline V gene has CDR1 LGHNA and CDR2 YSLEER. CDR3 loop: CASSQDSPQEGISSYNSPLHF. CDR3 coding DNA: TGCGCCAGCAGCCAAGATTCACCCCAGGAGGGGATTAGCTCCTATAATTCACCCCTCCACTTT.

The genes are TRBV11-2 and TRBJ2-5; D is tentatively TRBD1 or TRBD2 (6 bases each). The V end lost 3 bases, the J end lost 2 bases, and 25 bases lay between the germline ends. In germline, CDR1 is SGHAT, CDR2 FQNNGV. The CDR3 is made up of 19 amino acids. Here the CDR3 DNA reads TGTGCCAGCAGCTTTCCCCTGACAGGAGCGGAGGGGAGGCAAGAGACCCAGTACTTC. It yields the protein CASSFPLTGAEGRQETQYF.

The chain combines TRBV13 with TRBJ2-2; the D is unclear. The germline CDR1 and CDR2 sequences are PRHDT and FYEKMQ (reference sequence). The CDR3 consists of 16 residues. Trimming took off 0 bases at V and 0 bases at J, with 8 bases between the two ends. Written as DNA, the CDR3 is TGTGCCAGCAGCTTAGGACCCCCTTCGAACACCGGGGAGCTGTTTTTT. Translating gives CASSLGPPSNTGELFF.

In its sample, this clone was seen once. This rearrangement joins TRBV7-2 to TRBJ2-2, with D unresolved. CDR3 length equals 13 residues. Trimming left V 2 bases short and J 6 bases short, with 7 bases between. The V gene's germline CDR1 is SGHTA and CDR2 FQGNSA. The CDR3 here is CASSLKVPGELFF. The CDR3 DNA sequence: TGTGCCAGCAGCTTAAAAGTCCCCGGGGAGCTGTTTTTT.

This chain's CDR3 is CASSLAQIAYGYTF. CDR3 DNA: TGTGCCAGCAGCTTGGCGCAGATCGCCTATGGCTACACCTTC. V is TRBV5-6 and J is TRBJ1-2; D gene unclear. Trimming shortened V by 0 bases and J by 4 bases, and 10 bases separated the two germline ends. This CDR3 has 14 residues. Per the germline V gene, CDR1 is SGHDT and CDR2 is YYEEEE.

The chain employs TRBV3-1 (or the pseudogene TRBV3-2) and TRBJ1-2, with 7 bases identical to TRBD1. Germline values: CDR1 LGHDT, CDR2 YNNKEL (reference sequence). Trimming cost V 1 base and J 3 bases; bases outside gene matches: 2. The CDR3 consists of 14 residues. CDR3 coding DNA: TGTGCCAGCAGCCAAGCCGACAGGGACTATGGCTACACCTTC. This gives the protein CASSQADRDYGYTF.

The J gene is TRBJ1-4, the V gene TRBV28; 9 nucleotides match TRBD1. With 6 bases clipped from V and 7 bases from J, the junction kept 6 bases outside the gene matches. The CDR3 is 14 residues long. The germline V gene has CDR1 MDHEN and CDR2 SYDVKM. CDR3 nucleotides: TGTGCCAGCAGCGGACAGGGGAAGGGTGAAAAACTGTTTTTT. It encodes CASSGQGKGEKLFF.

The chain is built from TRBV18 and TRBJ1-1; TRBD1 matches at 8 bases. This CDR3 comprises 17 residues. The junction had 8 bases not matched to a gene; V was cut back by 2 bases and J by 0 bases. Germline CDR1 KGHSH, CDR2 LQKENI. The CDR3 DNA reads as TGTGCCAGCTCACCAGGGACAGGAGAACCGATGAACACTGAAGCTTTCTTT. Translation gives CASSPGTGEPMNTEAFF.

Here the CDR3 reads CASSLTGLAKVWDYEQYF. For the CDR3, the DNA is TGTGCCAGTAGCCTCACAGGACTAGCGAAAGTGTGGGACTACGAGCAGTACTTC. The chain recombines TRBV19 with TRBJ2-7; TRBD2 aligns across 9 bases. Germline V gene data show CDR1 as LNHDA and CDR2 as SQIVND (reference sequence). This CDR3 is built from 18 residues. The trim removed 6 bases at V and 3 bases at J, leaving 18 bases unmatched.

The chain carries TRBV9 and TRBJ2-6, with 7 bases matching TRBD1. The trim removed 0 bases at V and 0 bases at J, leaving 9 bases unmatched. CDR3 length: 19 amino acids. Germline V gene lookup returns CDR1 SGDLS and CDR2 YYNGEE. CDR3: CASSVARTGDYSGANVLTF. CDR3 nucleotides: TGTGCCAGCAGCGTAGCCCGGACAGGTGACTACTCTGGGGCCAACGTCCTGACTTTC.

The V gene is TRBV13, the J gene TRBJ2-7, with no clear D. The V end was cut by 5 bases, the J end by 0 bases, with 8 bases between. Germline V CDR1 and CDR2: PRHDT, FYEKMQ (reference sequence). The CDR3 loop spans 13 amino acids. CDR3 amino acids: CASSDGTSYEQYF. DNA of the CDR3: TGTGCCAGCAGCGACGGTACCTCCTACGAGCAGTACTTC.

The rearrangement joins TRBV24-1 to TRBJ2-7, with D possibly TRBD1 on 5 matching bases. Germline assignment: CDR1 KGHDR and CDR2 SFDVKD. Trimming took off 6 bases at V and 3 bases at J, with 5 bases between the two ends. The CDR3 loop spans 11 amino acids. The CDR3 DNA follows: TGTGCCACCAGTACAGGCTACGAGCAGTACTTC. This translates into CATSTGYEQYF.

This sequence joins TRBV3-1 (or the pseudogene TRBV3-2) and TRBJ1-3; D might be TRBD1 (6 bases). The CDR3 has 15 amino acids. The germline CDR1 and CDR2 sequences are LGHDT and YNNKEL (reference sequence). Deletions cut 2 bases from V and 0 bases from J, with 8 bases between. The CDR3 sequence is CASSQTGYSGNTIYF. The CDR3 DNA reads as TGTGCCAGCAGCCAAACAGGGTACTCTGGAAACACCATATATTTT.

CDR3 DNA sequence: TGTGCCAGCAGCCCTTGGACAGGTAACACTGAAGCTTTCTTT. Translated: CASSPWTGNTEAFF. This sequence joins TRBV3-1 (or the pseudogene TRBV3-2) and TRBJ1-1; 7 bases line up with TRBD1. The CDR3 is 14 amino acids. The germline V gene has CDR1 LGHDT and CDR2 YNNKEL (reference sequence). Losses at the gene ends were 4 bases for V and 2 bases for J; bases not matched to a gene: 4.

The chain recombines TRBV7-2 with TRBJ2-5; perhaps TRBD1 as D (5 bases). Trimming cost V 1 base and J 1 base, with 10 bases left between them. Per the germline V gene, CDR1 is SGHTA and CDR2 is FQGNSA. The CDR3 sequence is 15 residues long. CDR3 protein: CASSLEGSSQETQYF. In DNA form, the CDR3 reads TGTGCCAGCAGCTTAGAGGGGTCCAGCCAAGAGACCCAGTACTTC.

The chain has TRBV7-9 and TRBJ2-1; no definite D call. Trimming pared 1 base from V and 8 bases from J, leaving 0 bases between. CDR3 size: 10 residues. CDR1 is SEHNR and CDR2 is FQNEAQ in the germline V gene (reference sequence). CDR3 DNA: TGTGCCAGCAGCTTAGATGAGCAGTTCTTC. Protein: CASSLDEQFF.

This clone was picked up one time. The CDR3 sequence is CASSPRGDREAFF. CDR3 coding DNA: TGTGCCAGCAGCCCTAGGGGGGACAGGGAAGCTTTCTTT. The V and J genes are TRBV7-2 and TRBJ1-1, with 8 bases that match TRBD1. This CDR3 contains 13 residues. The J segment lost 8 bases and the V segment lost 5 bases, leaving 7 bases of the junction unmatched. CDR1 SGHTA and CDR2 FQGNSA come from the germline V gene.

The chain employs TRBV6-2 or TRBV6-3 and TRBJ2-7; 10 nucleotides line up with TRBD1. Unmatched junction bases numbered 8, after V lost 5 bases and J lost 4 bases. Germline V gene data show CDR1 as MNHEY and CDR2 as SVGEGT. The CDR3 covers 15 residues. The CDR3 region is CASSLYRGQGYEQYF. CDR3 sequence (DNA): TGTGCCAGCAGTCTCTACCGGGGACAGGGGTACGAGCAGTACTTC.

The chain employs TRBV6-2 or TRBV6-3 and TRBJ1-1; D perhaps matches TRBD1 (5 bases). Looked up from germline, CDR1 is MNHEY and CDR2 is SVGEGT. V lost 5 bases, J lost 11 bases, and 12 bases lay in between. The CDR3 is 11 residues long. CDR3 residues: CASSNVGGAFF. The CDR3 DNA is TGTGCCAGCAGTAATGTCGGGGGGGCTTTCTTT.

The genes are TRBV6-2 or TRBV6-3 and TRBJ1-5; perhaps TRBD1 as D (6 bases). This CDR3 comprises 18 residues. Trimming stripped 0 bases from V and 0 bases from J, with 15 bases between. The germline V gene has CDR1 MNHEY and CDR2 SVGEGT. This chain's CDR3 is CASSYSGRGGYSNQPQHF. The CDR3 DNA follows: TGTGCCAGCAGTTACTCCGGCAGGGGAGGGTATAGCAATCAGCCCCAGCATTTT.

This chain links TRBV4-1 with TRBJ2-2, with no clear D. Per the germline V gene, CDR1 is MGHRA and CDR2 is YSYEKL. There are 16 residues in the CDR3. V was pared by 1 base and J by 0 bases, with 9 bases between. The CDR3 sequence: CASSQVGIANTGELFF. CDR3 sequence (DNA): TGCGCCAGCAGCCAAGTTGGCATAGCGAACACCGGGGAGCTGTTTTTT.

The CDR3 loop reads CASSSWDRELYYGYTF. The CDR3 DNA reads TGTGCCAGCAGCTCCTGGGACCGAGAACTCTACTATGGCTACACCTTC. The rearrangement uses TRBV5-8 and TRBJ1-2, with a tentative D call TRBD1 (5 bases). The germline CDR1 and CDR2 sequences are SGHTS and YDEGEE. CDR3 length equals 16 residues. Trimming took off 3 bases at V and 3 bases at J, with 18 bases between the two ends.

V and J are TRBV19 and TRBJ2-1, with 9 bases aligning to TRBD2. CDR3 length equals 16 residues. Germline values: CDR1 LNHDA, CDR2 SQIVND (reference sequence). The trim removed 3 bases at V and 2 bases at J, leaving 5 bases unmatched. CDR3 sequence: CASSILSSGTYNEQFF. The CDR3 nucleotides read TGTGCCAGTAGTATCTTGTCTAGCGGGACCTACAATGAGCAGTTCTTC.

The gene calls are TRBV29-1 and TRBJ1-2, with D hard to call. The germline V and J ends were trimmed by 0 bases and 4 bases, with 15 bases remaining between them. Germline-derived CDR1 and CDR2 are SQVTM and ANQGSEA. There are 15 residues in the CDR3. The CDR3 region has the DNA TGCAGCGTTGAAGATTCCATCAAACGGCTCTATGGCTACACCTTC. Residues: CSVEDSIKRLYGYTF.

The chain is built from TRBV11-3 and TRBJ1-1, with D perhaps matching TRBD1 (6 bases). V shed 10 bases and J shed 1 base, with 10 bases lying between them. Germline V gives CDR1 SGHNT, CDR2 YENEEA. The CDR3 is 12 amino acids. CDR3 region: CATKGENTEAFF. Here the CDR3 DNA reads TGTGCCACCAAGGGGGAGAACACTGAAGCTTTCTTT. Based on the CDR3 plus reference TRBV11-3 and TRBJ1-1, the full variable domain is EAGVVQSPRYKIIEKKQPVAFWCNPISGHNTLYWYLQNLGQGPELLIRYENEEAVDDSQLPKDRFSAERLKGVDSTLKIQPAELGDSAVYLCATKGENTEAFFGQGTRLTVV.

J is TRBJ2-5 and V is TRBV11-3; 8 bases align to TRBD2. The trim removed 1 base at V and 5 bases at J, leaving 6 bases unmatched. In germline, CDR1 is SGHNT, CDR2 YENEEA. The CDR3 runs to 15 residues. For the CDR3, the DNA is TGTGCCAGCAGCTTAGGGGCGGGGGGCAGTGAGACCCAGTACTTC. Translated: CASSLGAGGSETQYF.

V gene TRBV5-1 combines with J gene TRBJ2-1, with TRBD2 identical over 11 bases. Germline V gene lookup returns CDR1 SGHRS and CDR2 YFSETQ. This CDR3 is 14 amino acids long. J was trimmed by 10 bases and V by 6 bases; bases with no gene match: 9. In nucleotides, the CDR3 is TGCGCCAGCAATAGCGGGGGGGCCGGAAGGGAGCAGTTCTTC. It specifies CASNSGGAGREQFF.

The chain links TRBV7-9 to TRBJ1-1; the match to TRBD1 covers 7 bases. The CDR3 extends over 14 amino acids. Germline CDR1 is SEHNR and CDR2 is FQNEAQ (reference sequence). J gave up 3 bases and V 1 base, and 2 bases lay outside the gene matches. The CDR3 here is CASSLETGHTEAFF. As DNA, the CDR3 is TGTGCCAGCAGCTTAGAGACAGGGCACACTGAAGCTTTCTTT.